These 5 T cell receptor beta chains were sequenced from one sample in a study of T cell responses to AZD1222 COVID-19 vaccine. Sequenced by immunoSEQ multiplex PCR; TCRdb stores in-frame clones only, minus some. Of more than 100,000 clones listed, approximately 90% are singletons. Sequencing was performed on peripheral blood, taken 28 days after the second AZD1222 dose. These receptors were obtained from an adult who received the AZD1222 COVID-19 vaccine.

The chain combines TRBV6-2 or TRBV6-3 with TRBJ2-1; maybe TRBD1 (6 bases). V was trimmed by 5 bases and J by 2 bases, leaving 16 bases between them. The CDR3 loop spans 16 amino acids. CDR1 is MNHEY, CDR2 SVGEGT, per germline. The CDR3 coding sequence is TGTGCCAGCAGTCCGGCGTCGGGACAACCCTACAATGAGCAGTTCTTC. Translation: CASSPASGQPYNEQFF.

This clone was observed a few times. V usage is TRBV4-2 and J usage is TRBJ1-2; 12 nucleotides match TRBD1. CDR1 and CDR2 (germline): LGHNA, YNFKEQ. The CDR3 is 15 residues long. V lost 4 bases and J lost 7; bases outside the gene matches: 7. Written as DNA, the CDR3 is TGTGCCAGCAGCCCAGCGGGGACAGGGGGCATTGGCTACACCTTC. Amino acids: CASSPAGTGGIGYTF.

The genes are TRBV4-3 and TRBJ1-2, with 7 positions matching TRBD1. V gave up 6 bases and J gave up 7 bases; unmatched junction bases: 5. Germline V lookup: CDR1 LGHNA, CDR2 YSLEER. The CDR3 is 12 amino acids. This chain's CDR3 is CASSDRVGGYTF. DNA of the CDR3: TGCGCCAGCAGTGACAGGGTGGGTGGCTACACCTTC.

For the CDR3, the DNA is TGTGCCAGCTCAGAAGGACAGGGACGCTACACCTTC. Translation gives CASSEGQGRYTF. The chain joins TRBV18 to TRBJ1-2, with 8 bases lining up with TRBD1. Unmatched junction bases numbered 5, after V lost 5 bases and J lost 9 bases. The CDR3 loop spans 12 amino acids. The germline V gene has CDR1 KGHSH and CDR2 LQKENI. Drawing the rest from reference TRBV18 and TRBJ1-2, the complete variable domain is NAGVMQNPRHLVRRRGQEARLRCSPMKGHSHVYWYRQLPEEGLKFMVYLQKENIIDESGMPKERFSAEFPKEGPSILRIQQVVRGDSAAYFCASSEGQGRYTFGSGTRLTVV.

The V and J genes are TRBV27 and TRBJ1-4; 9 bases match TRBD1. There are 17 residues in the CDR3. Trimming cost V 5 bases and J 3 bases; bases outside gene matches: 10. From germline, CDR1 is MNHEY and CDR2 SMNVEV (reference sequence). The CDR3 DNA is TGTGCCAGCAGTCCTCACAGGGGGCCCACCTCTAATGAAAAACTGTTTTTT. Protein sequence: CASSPHRGPTSNEKLFF.